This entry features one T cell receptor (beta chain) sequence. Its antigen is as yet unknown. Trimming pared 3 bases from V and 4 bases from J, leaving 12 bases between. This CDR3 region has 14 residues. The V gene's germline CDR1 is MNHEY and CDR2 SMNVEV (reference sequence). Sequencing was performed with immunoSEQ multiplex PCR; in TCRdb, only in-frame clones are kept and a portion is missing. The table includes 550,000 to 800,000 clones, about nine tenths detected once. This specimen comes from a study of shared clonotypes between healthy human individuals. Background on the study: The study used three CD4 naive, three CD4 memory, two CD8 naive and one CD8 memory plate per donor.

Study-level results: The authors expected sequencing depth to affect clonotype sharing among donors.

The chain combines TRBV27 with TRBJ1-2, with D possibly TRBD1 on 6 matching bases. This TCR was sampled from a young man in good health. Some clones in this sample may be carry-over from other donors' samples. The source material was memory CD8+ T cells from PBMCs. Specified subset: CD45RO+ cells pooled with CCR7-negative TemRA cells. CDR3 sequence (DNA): TGTGCCAGCAGTTTTCGACAGGCTTCCTATGGCTACACCTTC. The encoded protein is CASSFRQASYGYTF.